Below, one T cell receptor beta chain is given with its context. The target antigen is unknown. In germline, CDR1 is MGHDK, CDR2 SYGVNS. The V gene end was trimmed by 7 bases and the J gene end by 4 bases; junction bases not matched to a gene: 12. This CDR3 comprises 16 residues. The entry originates in a study of OX40 agonist ivuxolimab in advanced cancers. Sequenced by immunoSEQ multiplex PCR; TCRdb stores in-frame clones only, minus some. The profile shows more than 85,000 clones, around 88% of them singletons. Study-wide results and caveats: Relative to CD4+ cells, CD8+ T cells on average had more expanded clones.

V usage is TRBV25-1 and J usage is TRBJ2-3; 9 positions agree with TRBD1. This clonotype was obtained from an adult with an advanced solid tumor such as melanoma, head and neck, liver or kidney cancer. The sample consisted of CD4+ or CD8+ T cells sorted from blood, taken in a trial of the OX40 agonist ivuxolimab. The CDR3 DNA reads as TGTGCCAGCACCGGGTGGGGGACAGGGAATTCAGATACGCAGTATTTT. It specifies CASTGWGTGNSDTQYF.